This entry lists 8 T cell receptor beta chains sequenced from one sample in a study of T cells after yellow fever vaccination. TCRdb reprocessed the 5' RACE reads via MiXCR and lists one record per CDR3 protein. The data hold about 350,000 distinct CDR3 sequences, with under 15% observed a single time. The sample consisted of CD4+ T cells sorted from PBMCs, taken 15 days after the yellow fever booster vaccination. Source of these receptors: a man between 18 and 35 years old who received the YFV17D yellow fever vaccine.

This clonotype has just a few counts. The rearrangement uses TRBV6-5 and TRBJ1-1, with 8 nucleotides matching TRBD1. This CDR3 spans 13 amino acids. Looked up from germline, CDR1 is MNHEY and CDR2 is SVGAGI. Germline trimming cut 2 bases from V and 7 bases from J; bases unmatched to any gene: 3. CDR3 in amino acids: CASSYRTGNEAFF. As DNA, the CDR3 is TGTGCCAGCAGTTACCGGACAGGGAATGAAGCTTTCTTT.

This rearrangement joins TRBV18 to TRBJ2-4; 10 nucleotides align to TRBD2. The V and J ends lost 3 bases and 9 bases, in that order; junction bases with no gene match: 14. Per the germline V gene, CDR1 is KGHSH and CDR2 is LQKENI. There are 17 residues in the CDR3. The CDR3, as DNA: TGTGCCAGCTCACCGGGATTTAGCGGGGGGCTCGTACGCATTCAGTACTTC. Its translation is CASSPGFSGGLVRIQYF.

The sample holds many counts of this clonotype. The V and J genes are TRBV7-2 and TRBJ1-4; a possible D gene is TRBD1 (5 bases). Germline CDR1 reads SGHTA; CDR2 reads FQGNSA. The CDR3 is 15 amino acids. V was pared by 5 bases and J by 7 bases, with 17 bases between. The chain's CDR3 is CASSRLRARVEKLFF. The CDR3 region has the DNA TGTGCCAGCAGCCGTCTCAGGGCTCGGGTTGAAAAACTGTTTTTT.

The chain links TRBV5-1 to TRBJ2-3; 12 bases match TRBD2. The CDR3 loop spans 18 amino acids. Looked up from germline, CDR1 is SGHRS and CDR2 is YFSETQ. V lost 3 bases to trimming and J lost 1 base; unmatched junction nucleotides: 9. CDR3 in DNA: TGCGCCAGCAGCTCGCCCCCGACTAGCGGGGGACGCACAGATACGCAGTATTTT. This translates into CASSSPPTSGGRTDTQYF.

This clonotype appeared many times. The chain's CDR3 is CASSREGETQYF. In nucleotides, the CDR3 is TGCGCCAGCAGCAGGGAGGGAGAGACCCAGTACTTC. The chain recombines TRBV5-1 with TRBJ2-5; 7 bases map to TRBD2. The CDR3 runs 12 residues. Germline CDR1 SGHRS, CDR2 YFSETQ. The junction had 1 base not matched to a gene; V was cut back by 4 bases and J by 4 bases.

This clonotype was found a few times. The CDR3 here is CASSLSGQGRSPLHF. CDR3 nucleotides: TGCGCCAGCAGCCTCTCGGGACAGGGTAGATCACCCCTCCACTTT. The rearrangement joins TRBV5-1 to TRBJ1-6; 9 nucleotides match TRBD1. This CDR3 has 15 amino acids. Unmatched junction bases numbered 9, after V lost 4 bases and J lost 10 bases. CDR1 SGHRS and CDR2 YFSETQ come from the germline V gene.

CDR3 DNA: TGTGCCTGGAGTGCCTGGACAGGGGTAGAGACCCAGTACTTC. Its protein is CAWSAWTGVETQYF. The gene calls are TRBV30 and TRBJ2-5, with 9 bases that match TRBD1. CDR1 GTSNPN and CDR2 SVGIG come from the germline V gene (reference sequence). The CDR3 runs 14 residues. V was pared by 1 base and J by 4 bases, with 4 bases of the junction left unmatched.

This clonotype came up a few times. The chain is built from TRBV4-3 and TRBJ1-2; TRBD1 is a possible D gene (5 bases). Germline-derived CDR1 and CDR2 are LGHNA and YSLEER. The CDR3 is 15 residues long. Trimming took 0 bases from V and 4 from J, leaving 12 bases between them. As DNA, the CDR3 is TGCGCCAGCAGCCAAGATAACTGGAGGGGCTATGGCTACACCTTC. It codes for CASSQDNWRGYGYTF.